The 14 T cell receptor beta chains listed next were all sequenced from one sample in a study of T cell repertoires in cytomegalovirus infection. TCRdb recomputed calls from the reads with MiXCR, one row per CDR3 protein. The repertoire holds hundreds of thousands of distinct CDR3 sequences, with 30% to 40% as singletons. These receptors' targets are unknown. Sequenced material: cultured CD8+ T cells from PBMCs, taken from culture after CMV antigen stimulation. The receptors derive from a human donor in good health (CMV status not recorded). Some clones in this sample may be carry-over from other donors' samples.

The CDR3 loop reads CASKYVGQSYEQYF. In nucleotides, the CDR3 is TGTGCCAGCAAGTATGTCGGACAGTCCTACGAGCAGTACTTC. The gene calls are TRBV6-1 and TRBJ2-7; the D gene is possibly TRBD1 (6 bases). CDR1 is MNHNS and CDR2 is SASEGT in the germline V gene. CDR3 size: 14 residues. With 7 bases removed from V and 1 base from J, the gap between germline ends came to 14 bases.

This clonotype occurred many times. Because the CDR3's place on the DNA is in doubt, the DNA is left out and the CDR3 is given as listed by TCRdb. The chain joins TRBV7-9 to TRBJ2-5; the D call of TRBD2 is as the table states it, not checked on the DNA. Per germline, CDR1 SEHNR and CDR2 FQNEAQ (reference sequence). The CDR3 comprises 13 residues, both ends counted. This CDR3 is CASSSTVAGGSYF.

The CDR3 bases are TGTGCCAGCAGCCCACAGGGAATCGTGGCCCAGTACTTC. Its translation: CASSPQGIVAQYF. This chain uses TRBV12-3 or TRBV12-4 with TRBJ2-5; D perhaps matches TRBD1 (6 bases). The ends were cut back, 6 bases at V and 9 bases at J, with 17 bases in the middle. The CDR3 is made up of 13 amino acids.

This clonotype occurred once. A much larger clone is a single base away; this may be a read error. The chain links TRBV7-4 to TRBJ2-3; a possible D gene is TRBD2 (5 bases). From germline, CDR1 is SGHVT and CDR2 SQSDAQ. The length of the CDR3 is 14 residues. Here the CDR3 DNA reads TGTGCCAGCAGCTCCCGCACTAGTACAGATACGCTGTATTTT. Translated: CASSSRTSTDTLYF.

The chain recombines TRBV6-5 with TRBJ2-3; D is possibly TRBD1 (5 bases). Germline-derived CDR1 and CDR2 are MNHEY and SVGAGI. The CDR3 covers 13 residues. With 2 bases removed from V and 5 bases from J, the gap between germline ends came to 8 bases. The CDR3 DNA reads TGTGCCAGCAGTTACGGGGCCGAAGATACGCAGTATTTT. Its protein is CASSYGAEDTQYF.

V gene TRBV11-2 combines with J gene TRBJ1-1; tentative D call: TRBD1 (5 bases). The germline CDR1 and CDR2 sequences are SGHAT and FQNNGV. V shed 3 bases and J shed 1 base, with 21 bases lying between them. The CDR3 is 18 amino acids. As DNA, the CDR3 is TGTGCCAGCAGCTTTTGGGGCAGGGCCCTACAAGGGAACACTGAAGCTTTCTTT. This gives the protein CASSFWGRALQGNTEAFF.

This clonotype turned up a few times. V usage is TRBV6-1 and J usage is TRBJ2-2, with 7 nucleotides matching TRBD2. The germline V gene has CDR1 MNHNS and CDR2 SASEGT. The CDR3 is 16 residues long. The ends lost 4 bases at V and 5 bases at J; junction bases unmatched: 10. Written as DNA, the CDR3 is TGTGCCAGCAGTGGTAGCGGGTGGGCCGGTACCGGGGAGCTGTTTTTT. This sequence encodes CASSGSGWAGTGELFF.

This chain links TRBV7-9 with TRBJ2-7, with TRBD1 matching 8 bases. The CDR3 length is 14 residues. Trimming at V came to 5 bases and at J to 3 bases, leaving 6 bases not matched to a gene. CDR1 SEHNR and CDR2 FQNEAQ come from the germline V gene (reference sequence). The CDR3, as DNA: TGTGCCAGCAGCCCGGACAGGGAGAACTACGAGCAGTACTTC. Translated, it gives CASSPDRENYEQYF.

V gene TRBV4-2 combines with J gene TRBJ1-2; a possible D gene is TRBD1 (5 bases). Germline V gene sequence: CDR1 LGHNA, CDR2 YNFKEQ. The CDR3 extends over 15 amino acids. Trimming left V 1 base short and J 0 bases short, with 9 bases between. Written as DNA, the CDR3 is TGTGCCAGCAGCCAAGGGGACGGAACTAACTATGGCTACACCTTC. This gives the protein CASSQGDGTNYGYTF.

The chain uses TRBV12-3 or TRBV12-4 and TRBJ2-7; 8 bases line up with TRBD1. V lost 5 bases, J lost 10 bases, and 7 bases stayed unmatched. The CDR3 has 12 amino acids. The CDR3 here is CASSQGAGDQYV. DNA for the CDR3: TGTGCCAGCAGTCAGGGGGCGGGTGATCAGTACGTC.

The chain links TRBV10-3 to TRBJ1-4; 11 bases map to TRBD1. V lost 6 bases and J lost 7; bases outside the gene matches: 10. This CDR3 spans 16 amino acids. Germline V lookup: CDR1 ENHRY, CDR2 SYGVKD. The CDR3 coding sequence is TGTGCCATCAGAATCCGGGACAGGGGGGCACGTGAAAAACTGTTTTTT. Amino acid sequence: CAIRIRDRGAREKLFF.

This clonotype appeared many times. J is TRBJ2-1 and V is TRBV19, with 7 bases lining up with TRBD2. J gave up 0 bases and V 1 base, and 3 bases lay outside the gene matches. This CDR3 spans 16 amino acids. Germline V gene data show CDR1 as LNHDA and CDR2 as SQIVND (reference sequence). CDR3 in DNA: TGTGCCAGTAGTATAGGCGGGGGAGGCTCCTACAATGAGCAGTTCTTC. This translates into CASSIGGGGSYNEQFF.

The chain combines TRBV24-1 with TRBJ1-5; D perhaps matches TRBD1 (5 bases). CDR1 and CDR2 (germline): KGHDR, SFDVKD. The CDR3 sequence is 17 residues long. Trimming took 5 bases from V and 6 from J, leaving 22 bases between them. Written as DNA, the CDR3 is TGTGCCACCAGTGGCGCGCCGGGACCGGGAGGTCGTCAGCCCCAGCATTTT. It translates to CATSGAPGPGGRQPQHF.

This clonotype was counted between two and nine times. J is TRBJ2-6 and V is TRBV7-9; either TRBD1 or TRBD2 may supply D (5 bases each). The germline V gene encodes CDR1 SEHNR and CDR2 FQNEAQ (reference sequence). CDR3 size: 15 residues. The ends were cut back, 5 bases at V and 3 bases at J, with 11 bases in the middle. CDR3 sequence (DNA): TGTGCCAGCAGCCCGAGGGGTTATGGGGCCAACGTCCTGACTTTC. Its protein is CASSPRGYGANVLTF.